What follows are 25 T cell receptor beta chains derived from one specimen sequenced in a study of long-term antiretroviral therapy in people with HIV. Investigators performed immunoSEQ version v3.0 at survey level. Sequencing used immunoSEQ multiplex PCR; TCRdb keeps in-frame clones, though not all of them. The table includes about 18,000 clones, roughly 91% detected once. This sample comprised unsorted PBMCs, obtained 3 years after starting antiretroviral therapy. The receptors stem from a man aged 45-60 years with HIV.

The sample holds a few counts of this clone. Relative to the germline gene, one junction end is altered; a read error may explain this. The V and J genes are TRBV6-5 and TRBJ1-2; D not resolved. The CDR3 sequence is 14 residues long. CDR1 and CDR2 from the germline V gene are MNHEY and SVGAGI. The CDR3, as DNA: TGTGCCATCAGTGAGGCTCCGAATAACTATGGCTACACCTTC. It is translated as CAISEAPNNYGYTF.

The rearrangement joins TRBV5-8 to TRBJ2-3; 9 nucleotides align to TRBD1. Trimming took 4 bases from V and 4 from J; bases not matched to a gene: 7. The germline V gene has CDR1 SGHTS and CDR2 YDEGEE. CDR3 length: 15 residues. As DNA, the CDR3 is TGTGCCAGCAGCCACCACAGGGGGCTGTCAGATACGCAGTATTTT. Residues: CASSHHRGLSDTQYF.

The chain joins TRBV7-3 to TRBJ2-1; D not resolved. This CDR3 has 14 residues. V dropped 0 bases and J dropped 5 bases, with 8 bases sitting between them. The germline V gene has CDR1 SGHTA and CDR2 FQGTGA. CDR3 nucleotide sequence: TGTGCCAGCAGCTTAACAGGGTGGGACAATGAGCAGTTCTTC. It is translated as CASSLTGWDNEQFF.

The V gene is TRBV7-2, the J gene TRBJ2-2; 12 bases agree with TRBD2. V lost 4 bases and J lost 5; bases outside the gene matches: 5. Germline-derived CDR1 and CDR2 are SGHTA and FQGNSA. The CDR3 has 16 amino acids. Here the CDR3 reads CASSSGLAGRTGELFF. In nucleotides, the CDR3 is TGTGCCAGCAGCTCAGGACTAGCGGGGAGGACCGGGGAGCTGTTTTTT. Based on the CDR3 plus reference TRBV7-2 and TRBJ2-2, the full variable domain is GAGVSQSPSNKVTEKGKDVELRCDPISGHTALYWYRQSLGQGLEFLIYFQGNSAPDKSGLPSDRFSAERTGGSVSTLTIQRTQQEDSAVYLCASSSGLAGRTGELFFGEGSRLTVL.

The chain uses TRBV4-1 and TRBJ2-7, with 9 bases aligning to TRBD1. J was trimmed by 2 bases and V by 2 bases; bases with no gene match: 4. The germline CDR1 and CDR2 sequences are MGHRA and YSYEKL. The CDR3 covers 15 residues. The CDR3: CASSQTGTGTYEQYF. The CDR3 DNA is TGCGCCAGCAGCCAAACCGGGACAGGGACCTACGAGCAGTACTTC.

The chain links TRBV2 to TRBJ1-3, with D hard to call. The CDR3 contains 14 residues. Per germline, CDR1 SNHLY and CDR2 FYNNEI. Trimming took off 8 bases at V and 0 bases at J, with 11 bases between the two ends. CDR3 nucleotide sequence: TGTGCCAGCGTGGGCGGAAACTCTGGAAACACCATATATTTT. It encodes CASVGGNSGNTIYF.

The chain combines TRBV30 with TRBJ2-7; maybe TRBD2 (5 bases). There are 14 residues in the CDR3. Germline V gene data show CDR1 as GTSNPN and CDR2 as SVGIG (reference sequence). The V end lost 2 bases, the J end lost 6 bases, and 17 bases lay between the germline ends. The CDR3 sequence is CAWSKVAGKGEQYF. The CDR3 DNA reads as TGTGCCTGGAGTAAAGTGGCGGGTAAGGGCGAGCAGTACTTC.

V and J are TRBV29-1 and TRBJ2-3; TRBD1 aligns across 9 bases. Germline CDR1 reads SQVTM; CDR2 reads ANQGSEA. The CDR3 loop spans 16 amino acids. Unmatched junction bases numbered 15, after V lost 6 bases and J lost 5 bases. The CDR3 reads CSVSLGHRGQRDTQYF. Here the CDR3 DNA reads TGCAGCGTGTCCTTAGGCCACAGGGGGCAGAGAGATACGCAGTATTTT.

This sequence joins TRBV10-2 and TRBJ2-1; 9 nucleotides align to TRBD2. V lost 9 bases to trimming and J lost 4 bases; unmatched junction nucleotides: 4. This CDR3 has 13 residues. CDR1 and CDR2 from the germline V gene are WSHSY and SAAADI. CDR3 bases: TGCGCCAGTGTAGCGGGGGCTTACAATGAGCAGTTCTTC. This codes for CASVAGAYNEQFF.

This chain links TRBV5-1 with TRBJ1-2; TRBD1 is a possible D gene (6 bases). Trimming pared 0 bases from V and 3 bases from J, leaving 6 bases between. Germline V gene lookup returns CDR1 SGHRS and CDR2 YFSETQ. The CDR3 covers 13 residues. CDR3 loop: CASSLGQDYGYTF. CDR3 in DNA: TGCGCCAGCAGCTTGGGACAGGACTATGGCTACACCTTC.

V is TRBV29-1 and J is TRBJ2-3; possibly TRBD1 or TRBD2 for D (6 bases each). The CDR3 consists of 15 residues. The V gene's germline CDR1 is SQVTM and CDR2 ANQGSEA. The germline V and J ends were trimmed by 6 bases and 3 bases, with 19 bases remaining between them. The CDR3 here is CSVKGGPVITDTQYF. Written as DNA, the CDR3 is TGCAGCGTCAAGGGGGGCCCCGTGATAACAGATACGCAGTATTTT.

This sequence joins TRBV6-5 and TRBJ2-1; TRBD2 aligns across 14 bases. Trimming cost V 2 bases and J 6 bases; bases outside gene matches: 3. The germline V gene has CDR1 MNHEY and CDR2 SVGAGI. The CDR3 consists of 16 residues. Here the CDR3 DNA reads TGTGCCAGCAGTTACGGAGGACTAGCGGGGGGCAATGAGCAGTTCTTC. It encodes CASSYGGLAGGNEQFF.

This clone was observed once. V usage is TRBV4-3 and J usage is TRBJ1-3, with TRBD1 matching over 9 bases. The CDR3 sequence is 15 residues long. The germline CDR1 and CDR2 sequences are LGHNA and YSLEER. The junction had 4 bases not matched to a gene; V was cut back by 0 bases and J by 7 bases. CDR3 sequence reads: CASSQDGTGINTIYF. The DNA of the CDR3 is TGCGCCAGCAGCCAAGACGGGACAGGGATTAACACCATATATTTT.

V is TRBV6-6 and J is TRBJ2-3, with D uncertain. Trimming took off 0 bases at V and 2 bases at J, with 12 bases between the two ends. The germline CDR1 and CDR2 sequences are MNHNY and SVGAGI (reference sequence). The CDR3 runs to 16 residues. CDR3 amino acids: CASSYSKLYLTDTQYF. CDR3 bases: TGTGCCAGCAGTTACTCAAAGTTATACCTCACAGATACGCAGTATTTT.

A word on this clone: At one end the junction does not follow the germline gene, possibly because of a read error. The rearrangement uses TRBV4-1 and TRBJ2-7, with TRBD1 matching over 10 bases. Germline V gene data show CDR1 as MGHRA and CDR2 as YSYEKL. The CDR3 totals 16 residues. This chain's CDR3 is CASSQVSGTGAYEQYF. The CDR3 DNA reads TGCGCCAGCAGCCAAGTATCCGGGACAGGGGCCTATGAGCAGTACTTC.

V and J are TRBV27 and TRBJ1-5; no clear D gene. Germline CDR1 reads MNHEY; CDR2 reads SMNVEV (reference sequence). The V end lost 8 bases, the J end lost 0 bases, and 14 bases lay between the germline ends. This CDR3 has 15 residues. CDR3 in DNA: TGTGCCAGCCGTATCCAGAGCTATAGCAATCAGCCCCAGCATTTT. Translating it yields CASRIQSYSNQPQHF.

The rearrangement links TRBV4-3 to TRBJ2-3, with D uncertain. V lost 5 bases, J lost 4 bases, and 13 bases lay in between. CDR1 LGHNA and CDR2 YSLEER come from the germline V gene. This CDR3 contains 14 residues. The CDR3 bases are TGCGCCAGCAGCGACCGCCGGCGAGCAGATACGCAGTATTTT. It is translated as CASSDRRRADTQYF.

J is TRBJ1-3 and V is TRBV9; D remains ambiguous. The CDR3 sequence is 15 residues long. Deletions cut 3 bases from V and 2 bases from J, with 12 bases between. CDR1 is SGDLS, CDR2 YYNGEE, per germline. The CDR3 spells CASSGSPKPGNTIYF. CDR3 sequence (DNA): TGTGCCAGCAGCGGGAGCCCGAAACCTGGAAACACCATATATTTT.

The chain is built from TRBV7-8 and TRBJ2-7; D remains unclear. This CDR3 spans 12 amino acids. The ends were cut back, 2 bases at V and 7 bases at J, with 9 bases in the middle. CDR1 SGHVS and CDR2 FQNEAQ come from the germline V gene. The CDR3 loop is CASSLPAGEQYF. CDR3 bases: TGTGCCAGCAGCTTACCCGCCGGGGAGCAGTACTTC.

This clone has more than one count but fewer than ten. This chain links TRBV11-2 with TRBJ1-2; D call uncertain. The CDR3 loop spans 12 amino acids. From germline, CDR1 is SGHAT and CDR2 FQNNGV. V lost 5 bases and J 5 bases, leaving 9 bases between the germline ends. For the CDR3, the DNA is TGTGCCAGCAGCCAGGTTCGTTATGGCTACACCTTC. Protein: CASSQVRYGYTF.

V gene TRBV4-1 combines with J gene TRBJ1-2; D may be TRBD1 (6 bases). Between the trimmed V and J ends, which lost 0 bases and 5 bases, there was a span of 13 bases. The CDR3 spans 15 residues. Per the germline V gene, CDR1 is MGHRA and CDR2 is YSYEKL. Written as DNA, the CDR3 is TGCGCCAGCAGCCAAGATGTAGACAGGCCTTATGGCTACACCTTC. Its protein is CASSQDVDRPYGYTF.

The CDR3 reads CAWSVTGGGEKLFF. The CDR3 DNA reads TGTGCCTGGAGTGTTACAGGGGGGGGTGAAAAACTGTTTTTT. The chain couples TRBV30 to TRBJ1-4, with 8 bases lining up with TRBD1. The CDR3 loop spans 14 amino acids. V lost 0 bases and J lost 7; bases outside the gene matches: 4. In germline, CDR1 is GTSNPN, CDR2 SVGIG (reference sequence).

The gene calls are TRBV6-5 and TRBJ1-6, with D hard to call. V was trimmed by 6 bases and J by 9 bases, leaving 12 bases between them. In germline, CDR1 is MNHEY, CDR2 SVGAGI. This CDR3 is 13 amino acids long. The CDR3 loop reads CASSPLHISPLHF. The CDR3 bases are TGTGCCAGCAGCCCACTACACATTTCACCCCTCCACTTT.

J is TRBJ2-1 and V is TRBV25-1; TRBD1 agrees at 12 bases. The ends lost 3 bases at V and 12 bases at J; junction bases unmatched: 12. CDR1 and CDR2 (germline): MGHDK, SYGVNS. CDR3 length: 16 amino acids. DNA for the CDR3: TGTGCCAGCAGTGATCTAGGGACAGGGGGCCGTTTATGGCAGTTCTTC. This codes for CASSDLGTGGRLWQFF.

CDR3 nucleotide sequence: TGCGCCAGCAGCTTGGAGGTGAACACTGAAGCTTTCTTT. It translates to CASSLEVNTEAFF. V gene TRBV5-1 combines with J gene TRBJ1-1; D remains ambiguous. Trimming stripped 0 bases from V and 0 bases from J, with 3 bases between. In germline, CDR1 is SGHRS, CDR2 YFSETQ. This CDR3 is 13 amino acids long.